Listed here are 26 T cell receptor beta chains from one sample, sequenced in a study of preoperative IRX-2 immunotherapy in early breast cancer. The method was immunoSEQ multiplex PCR; TCRdb's version includes in-frame clones alone and lacks a portion of them. Seen here are roughly 30,000 clones, 70% to 85% observed once, and the top ten hold 3% to 3.5%. The treatment denotes: preoperative locoregional IRX-2 cytokine immunotherapy. This specimen was taken from a patient treated with IRX-2 immunotherapy. These receptors all stem from a human donor with breast cancer.

The chain employs TRBV6-8 and TRBJ1-6; D is uncertain. V lost 5 bases and J lost 7, with 9 bases in between. The CDR3 contains 13 residues. The germline CDR1 and CDR2 sequences are MNHGY and SAAAGT. CDR3 sequence reads: CASSPDGNSPLHF. CDR3 nucleotide sequence: TGTGCCAGCAGTCCCGACGGAAATTCACCCCTCCACTTT.

The CDR3 nucleotides are TGTGCCAGCAGTTCCGGGGGTCACTACGAGCAGTACTTC. Its translation: CASSSGGHYEQYF. This chain links TRBV28 with TRBJ2-7, with D possibly matching TRBD2 (6 bases). The CDR3 length is 13 residues. The germline V gene has CDR1 MDHEN and CDR2 SYDVKM. The ends were cut back, 4 bases at V and 3 bases at J, with 10 bases in the middle. The full variable domain, its missing parts supplied by reference TRBV28 and TRBJ2-7, is DVKVTQSSRYLVKRTGEKVFLECVQDMDHENMFWYRQDPGLGLRLIYFSYDVKMKEKGDIPEGYSVSREKKERFSLILESASTNQTSMYLCASSSGGHYEQYFGPGTRLTVT.

The chain is built from TRBV6-8 and TRBJ1-1; no firm D call. Germline V gives CDR1 MNHGY, CDR2 SAAAGT. The germline V and J ends were trimmed by 6 bases and 0 bases, with 8 bases remaining between them. The CDR3 is 13 amino acids. The CDR3 loop reads CASSLEMNTEAFF. The CDR3 DNA reads TGTGCCAGCAGCCTTGAAATGAACACTGAAGCTTTCTTT.

This clone showed up just a few times. V and J are TRBV14 and TRBJ1-2, with D tentatively TRBD1 (5 bases). V lost 4 bases and J lost 4, with 13 bases in between. The germline V gene encodes CDR1 SGHDN and CDR2 FVKESK. The CDR3 loop spans 14 amino acids. The CDR3 sequence is CASSPRRGSYGYTF. CDR3 sequence (DNA): TGTGCCAGCAGCCCTAGGAGGGGATCCTATGGCTACACCTTC. Drawing the rest from reference TRBV14 and TRBJ1-2, the complete variable domain is EAGVTQFPSHSVIEKGQTVTLRCDPISGHDNLYWYRRVMGKEIKFLLHFVKESKQDESGMPNNRFLAERTGGTYSTLKVQPAELEDSGVYFCASSPRRGSYGYTFGSGTRLTVV.

The chain joins TRBV6-8 to TRBJ2-7; TRBD1 is a possible D gene (5 bases). In germline, CDR1 is MNHGY, CDR2 SAAAGT. The V and J ends lost 6 bases and 4 bases respectively, with 13 bases between them. CDR3 length: 13 residues. CDR3 sequence reads: CASRGIRDYEQYF. CDR3 sequence (DNA): TGTGCCAGCAGAGGTATCAGGGATTACGAGCAGTACTTC.

This chain connects TRBV12-5 to TRBJ2-3, with D perhaps matching TRBD1 (6 bases). In germline, CDR1 is LGHNT, CDR2 FRNRAP. This CDR3 has 13 amino acids. Trimming left V 2 bases short and J 9 bases short, with 12 bases between. The CDR3 region is CASGLFSGETQYF. In nucleotides, the CDR3 is TGTGCTAGTGGTTTGTTTTCAGGGGAGACGCAGTATTTT.

The chain employs TRBV11-3 and TRBJ2-2, with 7 nucleotides matching TRBD1. CDR3 size: 16 residues. J lost 1 base, V lost 5 bases, and 7 bases had no gene match. CDR1 SGHNT and CDR2 YENEEA come from the germline V gene. The DNA for the CDR3 is TGTGCCAGCAGCCCCCCCGGGACAGAGAACACCGGGGAGCTGTTTTTT. Protein sequence: CASSPPGTENTGELFF.

The V and J genes are TRBV16 and TRBJ2-7; TRBD1 might be the D (6 bases). This CDR3 comprises 13 residues. The germline V gene encodes CDR1 KGHSY and CDR2 FQNENV. V gave up 0 bases and J gave up 7 bases, with 10 bases separating them. The DNA of the CDR3 is TGTGCCAGCAGCCAATCGGTAAGGGGGGAGCAGTACTTC. Its translation is CASSQSVRGEQYF.

The V call is TRBV6-1, the J call TRBJ1-2; maybe TRBD1 (6 bases). CDR1 and CDR2 (germline): MNHNS, SASEGT. This CDR3 comprises 17 residues. Between the trimmed V and J ends, which lost 0 bases and 4 bases, there was a span of 18 bases. The CDR3 reads CASSEAGGAGGVYGYTF. The CDR3, as DNA: TGTGCCAGCAGTGAAGCCGGGGGGGCGGGAGGAGTCTATGGCTACACCTTC.

This clone was found a few times. The chain uses TRBV6-8 and TRBJ2-2; weak D call: TRBD1 (5 bases). Germline CDR1 reads MNHGY; CDR2 reads SAAAGT. Trimming stripped 6 bases from V and 7 bases from J, with 9 bases between. This CDR3 has 12 residues. The CDR3 region has the DNA TGTGCCAGCAGAAGGGGTAGCGGGGAGCTGTTTTTT. Protein product: CASRRGSGELFF.

This CDR3 reads CSGLTGGAGETQYF. The CDR3 region has the DNA TGCAGCGGCCTGACAGGGGGCGCCGGGGAGACCCAGTACTTC. The V call is TRBV29-1, the J call TRBJ2-5, with 10 bases fitting TRBD1. Germline lookup yields CDR1 SQVTM and CDR2 ANQGSEA. This CDR3 comprises 14 residues. J lost 5 bases, V lost 7 bases, and 10 bases had no gene match.

The chain links TRBV28 to TRBJ2-5; TRBD1 or TRBD2 may be the D gene (5 bases each). Germline CDR1 and CDR2: MDHEN and SYDVKM. The CDR3 contains 15 residues. V gave up 5 bases and J gave up 4 bases, with 17 bases separating them. The CDR3 region is CASSGQEGLGETQYF. The CDR3 nucleotides read TGTGCCAGCAGTGGACAAGAGGGATTGGGAGAGACCCAGTACTTC.

The V and J genes are TRBV19 and TRBJ1-1, with D perhaps matching TRBD1 (5 bases). Looked up from germline, CDR1 is LNHDA and CDR2 is SQIVND (reference sequence). Trimming pared 3 bases from V and 4 bases from J, leaving 12 bases between. CDR3 length: 14 amino acids. The CDR3 DNA reads TGTGCCAGTAGTATCATTGCGAGGGGCACTGAAGCTTTCTTT. It translates to CASSIIARGTEAFF.

J is TRBJ2-3 and V is TRBV11-3; D is unclear. The CDR3 sequence is 14 residues long. Germline-derived CDR1 and CDR2 are SGHNT and YENEEA. Trimming took off 1 base at V and 2 bases at J, with 7 bases between the two ends. CDR3 coding DNA: TGTGCCAGCAGCTTAGGACCCTCCACAGATACGCAGTATTTT. Translating gives CASSLGPSTDTQYF.

The table lists this clone with a count of one. V and J are TRBV6-8 and TRBJ2-7; 8 nucleotides match TRBD2. The germline V gene encodes CDR1 MNHGY and CDR2 SAAAGT. J was trimmed by 4 bases and V by 6 bases; bases with no gene match: 8. The CDR3 is 14 residues long. CDR3 DNA sequence: TGTGCCAGCAGCTCCCTGACTAGCGAGTACGAGCAGTACTTC. Its translation: CASSSLTSEYEQYF.

The CDR3 here is CASILATTMNTEAFF. In DNA form, the CDR3 reads TGTGCCAGCATCCTGGCGACAACTATGAACACTGAAGCTTTCTTT. V usage is TRBV6-8 and J usage is TRBJ1-1, with D unclear. CDR1 is MNHGY and CDR2 is SAAAGT in the germline V gene. Trimming took 7 bases from V and 0 from J, leaving 15 bases between them. The CDR3 totals 15 residues.

The chain uses TRBV23-1 and TRBJ2-1, with D possibly matching TRBD2 (5 bases). TRBV23-1 is reported as an ORF; its role is uncertain. This CDR3 is built from 13 residues. The V end was cut by 1 base, the J end by 9 bases, with 10 bases between. The DNA for the CDR3 is TGCGCCAGCAGTCAATTGAGGGAGCCTGAGCAGTTCTTC. It specifies CASSQLREPEQFF.

V is TRBV6-1 and J is TRBJ1-2; 10 bases map to TRBD1. Per the germline V gene, CDR1 is MNHNS and CDR2 is SASEGT. CDR3 length: 18 amino acids. The J segment lost 8 bases and the V segment lost 1 base, leaving 16 bases of the junction unmatched. The CDR3 loop is CASSEVETGGPQYLGYTF. Written as DNA, the CDR3 is TGTGCCAGCAGTGAAGTCGAGACAGGGGGCCCTCAGTATCTAGGCTACACCTTC.

The rearrangement uses TRBV10-2 and TRBJ1-2, with a possible D match to TRBD1 (5 bases). V lost 0 bases and J 7 bases, leaving 21 bases between the germline ends. Germline V gene lookup returns CDR1 WSHSY and CDR2 SAAADI. The CDR3 runs to 17 residues. Written as DNA, the CDR3 is TGCGCCAGCAGTGAGTCGACTGGGCTGGGACCCCGGTTTGGCTACACCTTC. Translated: CASSESTGLGPRFGYTF.

J is TRBJ2-3 and V is TRBV6-8; D gene unclear. The CDR3 has 14 residues. Per germline, CDR1 MNHGY and CDR2 SAAAGT. With 5 bases removed from V and 2 bases from J, the gap between germline ends came to 11 bases. The CDR3, as DNA: TGTGCCAGCAGTGTAGGCAGATTCACAGATACGCAGTATTTT. Its translation is CASSVGRFTDTQYF.

This chain connects TRBV7-4 to TRBJ1-1, with a possible D match to TRBD1 (5 bases). Germline values: CDR1 SGHVT, CDR2 SQSDAQ. The CDR3 extends over 13 amino acids. V was shortened by 5 bases and J by 3 bases, with 10 bases between the two germline ends. The CDR3 is CASSQGADTEAFF. CDR3 nucleotides: TGTGCCAGCAGCCAGGGAGCTGACACTGAAGCTTTCTTT.

This chain uses TRBV28 with TRBJ2-1, with a tentative D call TRBD2 (6 bases). CDR1 and CDR2 (germline): MDHEN, SYDVKM. CDR3 size: 18 residues. Trimming cost V 5 bases and J 0 bases, with 20 bases left between them. The CDR3 coding sequence is TGTGCCAGCAGTCGACAAGTACTAGCTATGAGCTCCTACAATGAGCAGTTCTTC. It codes for CASSRQVLAMSSYNEQFF.

CDR3 in DNA: TGTGCCAGCTCACCGTCCCGGGAGGGCCGCACCGGGGAGCTGTTTTTT. It is translated as CASSPSREGRTGELFF. This rearrangement joins TRBV18 to TRBJ2-2; 8 bases map to TRBD2. This CDR3 is built from 16 residues. With 3 bases clipped from V and 4 bases from J, the junction kept 7 bases outside the gene matches. Per germline, CDR1 KGHSH and CDR2 LQKENI.

Notes on this clone: A nucleotide was unread or ambiguous, so the corresponding amino acid is written X. The chain links TRBV11-3 to TRBJ1-2; D gene unclear. Germline-derived CDR1 and CDR2 are SGHNT and YENEEA. The CDR3 is 14 residues long. The ends were cut back, 7 bases at V and 8 bases at J, with 20 bases in the middle. This CDR3 reads CASXLFLLLDGYTF. In DNA, the CDR3 is TGTGCCAGCARTTTATTCCTGCTTCTGGACGGCTACACCTTC.

This clone was seen a single time. J is TRBJ1-4 and V is TRBV5-1; D unresolved. The CDR3 has 16 amino acids. The germline CDR1 and CDR2 sequences are SGHRS and YFSETQ. Between the trimmed V and J ends, which lost 0 bases and 0 bases, there was a span of 9 bases. CDR3 sequence reads: CASSLGPIATNEKLFF. CDR3 nucleotides: TGCGCCAGCAGCTTGGGACCAATAGCAACTAATGAAAAACTGTTTTTT.

The chain recombines TRBV19 with TRBJ2-3, with D maybe TRBD2 (5 bases). Trimming removed 11 bases from V and 2 bases from J, with 11 bases in between. The CDR3 spans 12 residues. CDR1 is LNHDA, CDR2 SQIVND, per germline (reference sequence). CDR3 region: CAAGLVTDTQYF. CDR3 in DNA: TGTGCCGCGGGCCTCGTCACAGATACGCAGTATTTT.